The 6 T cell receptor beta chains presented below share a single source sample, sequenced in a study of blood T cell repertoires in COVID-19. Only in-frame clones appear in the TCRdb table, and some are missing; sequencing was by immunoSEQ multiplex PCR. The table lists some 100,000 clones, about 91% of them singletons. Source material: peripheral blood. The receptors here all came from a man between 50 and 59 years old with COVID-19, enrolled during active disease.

CDR3 bases: TGTGCCTGGAGTGACAAATACAGGGACCTATACTACGAGCAGTACTTC. It translates to CAWSDKYRDLYYEQYF. The chain links TRBV30 to TRBJ2-7, with a weak D call TRBD1 (6 bases). This CDR3 is 16 amino acids long. V was cut by 1 base and J by 3 bases, with 19 bases left in between. CDR1 and CDR2 from the germline V gene are GTSNPN and SVGIG (reference sequence).

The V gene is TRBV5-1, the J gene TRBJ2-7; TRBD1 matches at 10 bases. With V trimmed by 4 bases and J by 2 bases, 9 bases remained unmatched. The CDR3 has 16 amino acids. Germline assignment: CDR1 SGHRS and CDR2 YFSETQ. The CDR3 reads CASSTSPGQGAYEQYF. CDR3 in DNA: TGCGCCAGCAGCACATCACCCGGACAGGGGGCCTACGAGCAGTACTTC. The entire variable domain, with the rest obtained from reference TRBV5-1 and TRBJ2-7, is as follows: KAGVTQTPRYLIKTRGQQVTLSCSPISGHRSVSWYQQTPGQGLQFLFEYFSETQRNKGNFPGRFSGRQFSNSRSEMNVSTLELGDSALYLCASSTSPGQGAYEQYFGPGTRLTVT.

In DNA form, the CDR3 reads TGTGCCAGCAGCCTTGGGACAGGTCGTGAAAAACTGTTTTTT. This sequence encodes CASSLGTGREKLFF. The chain is built from TRBV3-1 (or the pseudogene TRBV3-2) and TRBJ1-4; 8 positions match TRBD1. This CDR3 comprises 14 residues. V dropped 4 bases and J dropped 7; count of bases not matched to a gene: 5. Per the germline V gene, CDR1 is LGHDT and CDR2 is YNNKEL (reference sequence).

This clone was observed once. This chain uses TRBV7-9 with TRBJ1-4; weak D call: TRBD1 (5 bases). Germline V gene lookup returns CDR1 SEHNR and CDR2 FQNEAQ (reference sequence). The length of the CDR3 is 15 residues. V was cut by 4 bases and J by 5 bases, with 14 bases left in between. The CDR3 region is CASSYERTSNEKLFF. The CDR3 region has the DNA TGTGCCAGCAGCTACGAAAGGACAAGCAATGAAAAACTGTTTTTT.

CDR3 in DNA: TGTGCCAGCAGCTTAGAAGGACTTCCGTCCTACGAGCAGTACTTC. Its translation: CASSLEGLPSYEQYF. V is TRBV7-2 and J is TRBJ2-7; TRBD2 might be the D (5 bases). The CDR3 contains 15 residues. CDR1 is SGHTA, CDR2 FQGNSA, per germline. V lost 1 base and J lost 1, with 11 bases in between. The variable domain in full, with the rest retrieved from reference TRBV7-2 and TRBJ2-7, is GAGVSQSPSNKVTEKGKDVELRCDPISGHTALYWYRQSLGQGLEFLIYFQGNSAPDKSGLPSDRFSAERTGGSVSTLTIQRTQQEDSAVYLCASSLEGLPSYEQYFGPGTRLTVT.

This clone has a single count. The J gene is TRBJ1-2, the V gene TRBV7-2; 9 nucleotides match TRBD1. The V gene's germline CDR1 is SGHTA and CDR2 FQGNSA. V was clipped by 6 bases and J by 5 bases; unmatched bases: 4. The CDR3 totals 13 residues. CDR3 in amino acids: CASSAGTGYGYTF. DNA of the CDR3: TGTGCCAGCAGTGCCGGGACAGGGTATGGCTACACCTTC.